The next 4 T cell receptor beta chains were all read from a single sample in a study of T cells after yellow fever vaccination. TCRdb reprocessed the 5' RACE reads via MiXCR and lists one record per CDR3 protein. Here the sample spans about 340,000 distinct CDR3 sequences, 8.7% being singletons. Sample: PBMCs, taken on the day of the first yellow fever vaccination. Receptors were obtained from a man aged 18-30 years who received the YFV17D yellow fever vaccine.

V usage is TRBV2 and J usage is TRBJ2-3; no reliable D call. This CDR3 is built from 15 residues. V was trimmed by 2 bases and J by 7 bases, leaving 16 bases between them. In germline, CDR1 is SNHLY, CDR2 FYNNEI. The CDR3 loop is CASSERGSTPHTQYF. Here the CDR3 DNA reads TGTGCCAGCAGTGAAAGAGGCAGTACACCGCATACGCAGTATTTT.

The rearrangement links TRBV4-2 to TRBJ2-1; possible D gene TRBD1, 6 bases. The V end lost 4 bases, the J end lost 5 bases, and 9 bases lay between the germline ends. The CDR3 sequence is 13 residues long. From germline, CDR1 is LGHNA and CDR2 YNFKEQ. CDR3 sequence reads: CASSLRTDNEQFF. The DNA of the CDR3 is TGTGCCAGCAGCCTTAGGACAGACAATGAGCAGTTCTTC.

This clonotype was seen only a few times. The rearrangement links TRBV28 to TRBJ1-1; D gene uncertain. The V and J ends lost 5 bases and 11 bases respectively, with 18 bases between them. The CDR3 has 13 amino acids. Germline CDR1 MDHEN, CDR2 SYDVKM. As DNA, the CDR3 is TGTGCCAGCAGTCCCATAGGGTTAGGCGAGGCTTTCTTT. It codes for CASSPIGLGEAFF.

The chain joins TRBV4-1 to TRBJ2-3, with 13 bases lining up with TRBD2. In germline, CDR1 is MGHRA, CDR2 YSYEKL. V shed 1 base and J 2 bases; nucleotides not matched to a gene: 6. This CDR3 spans 18 amino acids. For the CDR3, the DNA is TGCGCCAGCAGCCAAGTCCCCACTAGCGGGGGGGCCACAGATACGCAGTATTTT. Protein sequence: CASSQVPTSGGATDTQYF.